The TCR beta chain described here comes from a study of T cells in localized non-small cell lung cancer. Study-level results: Adjacent lung held a median around 58 of the top 100 tumor clones. Uninvolved adjacent lung showed the highest T cell clonality, exceeding tumor. Sequencing involved a lone tumor region, leaving heterogeneity possible. Patients showing higher blood T cell density tended to see longer overall survival.

Here immunoSEQ multiplex PCR was the method, and the copy in TCRdb shows in-frame clones only, minus some. The repertoire consists of around 41,000 clones, with 85% to 90% occurring once and the leading ten covering 7% to 9%. To note about this clone: Its antigen is not identified.

The V gene's germline CDR1 is SGHNT and CDR2 YYREEE (reference sequence). The germline V and J ends were trimmed by 4 bases and 4 bases, with 14 bases remaining between them. This CDR3 region has 14 residues. This chain uses TRBV5-4 with TRBJ1-2; D may be TRBD1 (6 bases). Sequencing was performed on peripheral blood, taken before any cancer treatment. This sequence originates from a woman aged 18-55 years with stage III lung adenocarcinoma. CDR3 sequence reads: CASSPEGEPYGYTF. The CDR3 region has the DNA TGTGCCAGCAGCCCGGAGGGGGAGCCCTATGGCTACACCTTC.